A single sample gave rise to the 31 T cell receptor beta chains below, sequenced in a study of blood T cell repertoires in COVID-19 (dated by TCRdb to 2018 to 2021). Libraries came from the immunoSEQ multiplex PCR assay. TCRdb took this table from immuneACCESS and kept in-frame rearrangements with V and J called. Such tables lack part of the clones; where checked against another copy, unresolved V genes explain under half of the gap, and the rest is unexplained. The sample table shows approximately 16,000 clones, and 60% to 80% are seen once. The ten largest account for about 14% of the sample. The sample consisted of peripheral blood. These TCRs come from a human donor in a cohort sampled during active COVID-19.

V and J are TRBV7-2 and TRBJ2-7; no definite D call. V lost 3 bases and J 5 bases, leaving 11 bases between the germline ends. Germline lookup yields CDR1 SGHTA and CDR2 FQGNSA. The CDR3 has 13 amino acids. CDR3 coding DNA: TGTGCCAGCAGCTTCTTAGAACCCCACGAGCAGTACTTC. Encoded protein: CASSFLEPHEQYF.

The J gene is TRBJ2-7, the V gene TRBV5-5; D possibly corresponds to TRBD2 (5 bases). V lost 7 bases, J lost 5 bases, and 13 bases lay in between. The CDR3 is made up of 12 amino acids. CDR1 SGHKS and CDR2 YYEKEE come from the germline V gene (reference sequence). The CDR3 here is CASCRGFDEQYF. DNA for the CDR3: TGTGCCAGCTGTAGAGGGTTCGACGAGCAGTACTTC.

The rearrangement joins TRBV19 to TRBJ1-2; D call uncertain. This CDR3 has 15 residues. Trimming cost V 3 bases and J 8 bases, with 19 bases left between them. CDR1 LNHDA and CDR2 SQIVND come from the germline V gene (reference sequence). The CDR3 region has the DNA TGTGCCAGTAGTATCCTCTTCGCTGAGGACTCAGGCTACACCTTC. Translated: CASSILFAEDSGYTF.

The rearrangement uses TRBV5-1 and TRBJ2-3, with D maybe TRBD2 (7 bases). The CDR3 has 16 amino acids. In germline, CDR1 is SGHRS, CDR2 YFSETQ. Trimming left V 1 base short and J 0 bases short, with 12 bases between. DNA for the CDR3: TGCGCCAGCAGCTTGTATCGGGGGGCTAGCACAGATACGCAGTATTTT. Protein sequence: CASSLYRGASTDTQYF.

The CDR3 DNA follows: TGTGCCAGCAGCCTTGGACCGGGACAGGGCAGCACAGATACGCAGTATTTT. Protein product: CASSLGPGQGSTDTQYF. The V call is TRBV7-6, the J call TRBJ2-3, with 9 nucleotides matching TRBD1. This CDR3 has 17 amino acids. With 5 bases clipped from V and 0 bases from J, the junction kept 9 bases outside the gene matches. Germline CDR1 and CDR2: SGHVS and FNYEAQ.

The chain joins TRBV5-1 to TRBJ2-1; 8 bases map to TRBD1. Trimming cost V 7 bases and J 4 bases; bases outside gene matches: 7. The CDR3 runs 14 residues. From germline, CDR1 is SGHRS and CDR2 YFSETQ. CDR3 protein: CASGTGGFYNEQFF. The CDR3 bases are TGCGCCAGCGGGACAGGAGGGTTTTACAATGAGCAGTTCTTC. Full variable domain (rest looked up from reference TRBV5-1 and TRBJ2-1): KAGVTQTPRYLIKTRGQQVTLSCSPISGHRSVSWYQQTPGQGLQFLFEYFSETQRNKGNFPGRFSGRQFSNSRSEMNVSTLELGDSALYLCASGTGGFYNEQFFGPGTRLTVL.

This clone was observed once. CDR3 nucleotide sequence: TGCGCCAGCAGTGACGGCTACCGCTCAGGGGGCTTAACAGATACGCAGTATTTT. It yields the protein CASSDGYRSGGLTDTQYF. The chain combines TRBV10-2 with TRBJ2-3, with 8 bases that match TRBD1. The V and J ends lost 3 bases and 3 bases, in that order; junction bases with no gene match: 14. The CDR3 length is 18 residues. CDR1 is WSHSY and CDR2 is SAAADI in the germline V gene.

The rearrangement links TRBV5-1 to TRBJ2-3, with 7 bases aligning to TRBD2. V shed 6 bases and J 4 bases; nucleotides not matched to a gene: 5. This CDR3 comprises 13 residues. Germline V gene data show CDR1 as SGHRS and CDR2 as YFSETQ. This chain's CDR3 is CASNGGSADTQYF. CDR3 nucleotide sequence: TGCGCCAGCAACGGCGGGAGTGCAGATACGCAGTATTTT.

The gene calls are TRBV7-2 and TRBJ2-3; 7 bases match TRBD2. From germline, CDR1 is SGHTA and CDR2 FQGNSA. Trimming at V came to 5 bases and at J to 4 bases, leaving 21 bases not matched to a gene. There are 19 residues in the CDR3. The CDR3 nucleotides read TGTGCCAGCAGCCAAAGAAGGTCGATATCCTCCCGGGGGGCAGATACGCAGTATTTT. Translating gives CASSQRRSISSRGADTQYF.

Written as DNA, the CDR3 is TGTGCCAGCAGTTACAGTGAGAACACTGAAGCTTTCTTT. Its translation is CASSYSENTEAFF. The genes are TRBV3-1 (or the pseudogene TRBV3-2) and TRBJ1-1; D gene uncertain. Germline values: CDR1 LGHDT, CDR2 YNNKEL (reference sequence). The CDR3 runs 13 residues. Trimming took 6 bases from V and 1 from J, leaving 9 bases between them.

The V gene is TRBV29-1, the J gene TRBJ2-3; the match to TRBD1 covers 7 bases. Trimming took 4 bases from V and 3 from J; bases not matched to a gene: 7. Germline V gene data show CDR1 as SQVTM and CDR2 as ANQGSEA. The CDR3 totals 14 residues. The CDR3 sequence: CSVVNEGATDTQYF. CDR3 coding DNA: TGCAGCGTTGTCAACGAGGGGGCGACAGATACGCAGTATTTT.

The V gene is TRBV18, the J gene TRBJ2-3, with D tentatively TRBD2 (7 bases). The CDR3 runs 16 residues. V was pared by 6 bases and J by 2 bases, with 18 bases between. CDR1 and CDR2 (germline): KGHSH, LQKENI. The CDR3 nucleotides read TGTGCCAGCTCGAGTCGGCGGGGGCAATTCACAGATACGCAGTATTTT. Residues: CASSSRRGQFTDTQYF. The full variable domain, with the rest looked up from reference TRBV18 and TRBJ2-3, is NAGVMQNPRHLVRRRGQEARLRCSPMKGHSHVYWYRQLPEEGLKFMVYLQKENIIDESGMPKERFSAEFPKEGPSILRIQQVVRGDSAAYFCASSSRRGQFTDTQYFGPGTRLTVL.

This chain links TRBV6-4 with TRBJ2-2, with TRBD1 identical over 7 bases. The CDR3 is made up of 14 amino acids. The germline V gene encodes CDR1 MRHNA and CDR2 SNTAGT. With 4 bases clipped from V and 3 bases from J, the junction kept 2 bases outside the gene matches. CDR3 bases: TGTGCCAGCAGTGGACAGGGAGACACCGGGGAGCTGTTTTTT. Translating it yields CASSGQGDTGELFF.

The CDR3 nucleotides are TGTGCCAGCAGTACGGGGTGGGCTTCTAATGAAAAACTGTTTTTT. It yields the protein CASSTGWASNEKLFF. V usage is TRBV27 and J usage is TRBJ1-4; D unclear. There are 15 residues in the CDR3. Germline assignment: CDR1 MNHEY and CDR2 SMNVEV (reference sequence). Trimming took 5 bases from V and 3 from J, leaving 13 bases between them.

The chain carries TRBV11-2 and TRBJ2-1, with 13 bases lining up with TRBD2. CDR3 length: 15 residues. V lost 5 bases, J lost 9 bases, and 7 bases stayed unmatched. The germline CDR1 and CDR2 sequences are SGHAT and FQNNGV. The CDR3 sequence is CASSGGTSGVGEQFF. DNA of the CDR3: TGTGCCAGCAGCGGGGGGACTAGCGGGGTAGGTGAGCAGTTCTTC.

V usage is TRBV3-1 (or the pseudogene TRBV3-2) and J usage is TRBJ1-1, with 7 bases matching TRBD1. The CDR3 covers 13 residues. The germline V gene encodes CDR1 LGHDT and CDR2 YNNKEL (reference sequence). V gave up 7 bases and J gave up 3 bases; unmatched junction bases: 5. CDR3 sequence: CASTPDRDTEAFF. In DNA form, the CDR3 reads TGTGCCAGCACCCCCGACAGGGACACTGAAGCTTTCTTT.

The V call is TRBV3-1 (or the pseudogene TRBV3-2), the J call TRBJ1-1; D gene uncertain. This CDR3 is 12 amino acids long. The V gene's germline CDR1 is LGHDT and CDR2 YNNKEL (reference sequence). Trimming removed 1 base from V and 11 bases from J, with 11 bases in between. CDR3 nucleotides: TGTGCCAGCAGCCAAGGCCCGGTTTTGGCTTTCTTT. Its translation is CASSQGPVLAFF.

V is TRBV6-5 and J is TRBJ1-5; D gene ambiguous. Germline V gene lookup returns CDR1 MNHEY and CDR2 SVGAGI. The CDR3 is made up of 12 amino acids. The V end was cut by 8 bases, the J end by 1 base, with 6 bases between. The CDR3 spells CASGRSNQPQHF. Written as DNA, the CDR3 is TGTGCCAGCGGTCGGAGCAATCAGCCCCAGCATTTT.

The genes are TRBV7-3 and TRBJ2-3; D gene uncertain. Trimming stripped 3 bases from V and 2 bases from J, with 9 bases between. The CDR3 consists of 14 residues. In germline, CDR1 is SGHTA, CDR2 FQGTGA. For the CDR3, the DNA is TGTGCCAGCAGCTTGGGCATTTCCACAGATACGCAGTATTTT. It codes for CASSLGISTDTQYF.

This clone was detected a few times. This rearrangement joins TRBV19 to TRBJ2-7, with 14 bases fitting TRBD2. V lost 8 bases to trimming and J lost 4 bases; unmatched junction nucleotides: 10. The germline V gene encodes CDR1 LNHDA and CDR2 SQIVND (reference sequence). The CDR3 runs 16 residues. The CDR3, as DNA: TGTGCCAGTTCCGCCGGGACTAGCGGGAGTAGGTACGAGCAGTACTTC. Its translation is CASSAGTSGSRYEQYF.

V is TRBV6-6 and J is TRBJ2-5; D gene uncertain. V lost 4 bases and J 4 bases, leaving 10 bases between the germline ends. CDR3 length equals 13 residues. CDR1 and CDR2 (germline): MNHNY, SVGAGI (reference sequence). As DNA, the CDR3 is TGTGCCAGCAGTTCCACCCGGTCAGAGACCCAGTACTTC. Amino acid sequence: CASSSTRSETQYF.

CDR3 coding DNA: TGTGCCTGGAGTGTAAGCCGGGCAGGGGGGAACACTGAAGCTTTCTTT. Translation gives CAWSVSRAGGNTEAFF. The chain employs TRBV30 and TRBJ1-1, with 7 positions matching TRBD1. After removal of 0 bases from V and 1 base from J, the junction contained 8 bases not matched to a gene. CDR3 length: 16 residues. Germline lookup yields CDR1 GTSNPN and CDR2 SVGIG (reference sequence). The complete variable domain, with remaining parts taken from reference TRBV30 and TRBJ1-1, reads SQTIHQWPATLVQPVGSPLSLECTVEGTSNPNLYWYRQAAGRGLQLLFYSVGIGQISSEVPQNLSASRPQDRQFILSSKKLLLSDSGFYLCAWSVSRAGGNTEAFFGQGTRLTVV.

CDR3 sequence reads: CASSTDLAGGSDTQYF. The CDR3 region has the DNA TGTGCCAGCAGCACGGATCTAGCGGGGGGATCAGATACGCAGTATTTT. The rearrangement uses TRBV5-4 and TRBJ2-3; 11 bases match TRBD2. In germline, CDR1 is SGHNT, CDR2 YYREEE (reference sequence). The CDR3 sequence is 16 residues long. V shed 4 bases, J shed 4 bases, and the junction held 8 bases outside the gene matches.

The chain is built from TRBV5-4 and TRBJ2-3; D is uncertain. The CDR3 extends over 14 amino acids. Trimming took off 4 bases at V and 5 bases at J, with 14 bases between the two ends. The germline V gene encodes CDR1 SGHNT and CDR2 YYREEE (reference sequence). The chain's CDR3 is CASSRGEARDTQYF. The CDR3 DNA reads as TGTGCCAGCAGCCGAGGTGAAGCGAGAGATACGCAGTATTTT.

V usage is TRBV30 and J usage is TRBJ1-4; unclear D gene. Germline values: CDR1 GTSNPN, CDR2 SVGIG (reference sequence). V shed 0 bases and J shed 10 bases, with 15 bases lying between them. The length of the CDR3 is 14 residues. The CDR3 protein is CAWSVVGSIGKLFF. In nucleotides, the CDR3 is TGTGCCTGGAGTGTGGTCGGGTCAATCGGAAAACTGTTTTTT.

The chain recombines TRBV12-5 with TRBJ1-5; no definite D call. Germline V gene sequence: CDR1 LGHNT, CDR2 FRNRAP. V was cut by 6 bases and J by 5 bases, with 5 bases left in between. The CDR3 runs 11 residues. CDR3 amino acids: CASGIDQPQHF. The DNA of the CDR3 is TGTGCTAGTGGGATAGATCAGCCCCAGCATTTT.

V usage is TRBV13 and J usage is TRBJ2-7, with D maybe TRBD2 (6 bases). The CDR3 loop spans 15 amino acids. The ends were cut back, 5 bases at V and 3 bases at J, with 17 bases in the middle. CDR1 and CDR2 (germline): PRHDT, FYEKMQ (reference sequence). CDR3 amino acids: CASSPRLGGIYEQYF. DNA for the CDR3: TGTGCCAGCAGCCCCCGACTAGGAGGAATCTACGAGCAGTACTTC.

The rearrangement links TRBV5-6 to TRBJ2-3; perhaps TRBD2 as D (6 bases). V was shortened by 1 base and J by 4 bases, with 10 bases between the two germline ends. The length of the CDR3 is 14 residues. Germline CDR1 reads SGHDT; CDR2 reads YYEEEE. CDR3 loop: CASSLWGEADTQYF. The CDR3 nucleotides are TGTGCCAGCAGCTTGTGGGGGGAGGCAGATACGCAGTATTTT.

The chain carries TRBV9 and TRBJ2-6; maybe TRBD1 (5 bases). Germline V gene data show CDR1 as SGDLS and CDR2 as YYNGEE. CDR3 length: 16 amino acids. Trimming took off 3 bases at V and 0 bases at J, with 10 bases between the two ends. This CDR3 reads CASSEQAFSGANVLTF. The CDR3, as DNA: TGTGCCAGCAGCGAACAGGCCTTCTCTGGGGCCAACGTCCTGACTTTC.

The chain carries TRBV5-8 and TRBJ2-3; 12 positions agree with TRBD2. Germline V gene data show CDR1 as SGHTS and CDR2 as YDEGEE. With 0 bases clipped from V and 3 bases from J, the junction kept 2 bases outside the gene matches. This CDR3 has 16 residues. The chain's CDR3 is CASSLAGLAGTDTQYF. The CDR3 DNA sequence: TGTGCCAGCAGCTTGGCAGGACTAGCGGGGACAGATACGCAGTATTTT.

The chain recombines TRBV5-1 with TRBJ2-7, with 10 bases aligning to TRBD1. Germline CDR1 SGHRS, CDR2 YFSETQ. The CDR3 runs to 15 residues. The junction had 10 bases not matched to a gene; V was cut back by 7 bases and J by 3 bases. DNA for the CDR3: TGCGCCAGCTCAAGCAGGACAGGGGGGAACTACGAGCAGTACTTC. It specifies CASSSRTGGNYEQYF.